This T cell receptor beta chain was documented in a study of shared clonotypes between healthy human individuals. The assay was immunoSEQ multiplex PCR, and TCRdb's table has in-frame clones only and misses some. Among about 2,100,000 clones, under 95% were seen once, and the ten largest hold 1.5% to 2%. Study observations and caveats: Shared clonotypes: about 5% naive CD4, roughly 4% naive CD8, 2.3% memory CD4, roughly 0.4% memory CD8.

Selected positively for CCR7 and CD45RO-negative, naive CD8 cells excluded terminally differentiated effector memory CD45RA+ cells. The CDR3 has 15 residues. V shed 4 bases, J shed 0 bases, and the junction held 4 bases outside the gene matches. The germline gives CDR1 SSHAT, CDR2 FNYEAQ (reference sequence). In the case of this clone: Its cognate antigen is unknown.

The sequence was collected from a young man in good health. Some clones in this sample may be carry-over from other donors' samples. Source material: naive CD8+ T cells from PBMCs. The chain combines TRBV7-7 with TRBJ2-7; 9 bases map to TRBD1. CDR3: CASSSGQGPSYEQYF. The CDR3 nucleotides read TGTGCCAGCAGCTCCGGACAGGGGCCCTCCTACGAGCAGTACTTC.